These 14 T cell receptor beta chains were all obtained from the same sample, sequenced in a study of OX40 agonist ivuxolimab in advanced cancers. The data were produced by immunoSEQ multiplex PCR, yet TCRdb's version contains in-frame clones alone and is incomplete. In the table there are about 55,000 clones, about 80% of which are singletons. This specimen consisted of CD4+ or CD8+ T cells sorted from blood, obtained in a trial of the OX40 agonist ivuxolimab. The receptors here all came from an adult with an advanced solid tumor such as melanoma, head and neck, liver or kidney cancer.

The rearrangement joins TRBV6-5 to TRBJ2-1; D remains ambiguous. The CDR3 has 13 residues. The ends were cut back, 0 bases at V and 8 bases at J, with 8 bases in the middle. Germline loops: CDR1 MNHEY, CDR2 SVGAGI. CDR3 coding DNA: TGTGCCAGCAGTTACTCGGGAACCGATGAGCAGTTCTTC. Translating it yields CASSYSGTDEQFF.

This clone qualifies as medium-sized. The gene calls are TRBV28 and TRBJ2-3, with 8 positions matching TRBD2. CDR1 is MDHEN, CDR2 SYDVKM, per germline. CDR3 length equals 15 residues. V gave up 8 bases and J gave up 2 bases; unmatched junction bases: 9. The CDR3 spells CASCSLADYTDTQYF. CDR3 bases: TGTGCCAGCTGCTCACTAGCGGACTACACAGATACGCAGTATTTT.

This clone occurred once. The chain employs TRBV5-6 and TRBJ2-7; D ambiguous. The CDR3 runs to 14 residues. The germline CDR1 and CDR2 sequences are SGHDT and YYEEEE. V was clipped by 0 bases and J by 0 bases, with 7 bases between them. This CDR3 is CASSLVGSSYEQYF. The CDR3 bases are TGTGCCAGCAGCTTGGTAGGAAGCTCCTACGAGCAGTACTTC.

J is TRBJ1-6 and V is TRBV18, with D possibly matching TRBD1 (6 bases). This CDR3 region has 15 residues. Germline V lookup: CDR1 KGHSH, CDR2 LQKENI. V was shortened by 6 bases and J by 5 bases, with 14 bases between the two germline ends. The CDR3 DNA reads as TGTGCCAGCTCCACCAGCGCAGGGGATAATTCACCCCTCCACTTT. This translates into CASSTSAGDNSPLHF.

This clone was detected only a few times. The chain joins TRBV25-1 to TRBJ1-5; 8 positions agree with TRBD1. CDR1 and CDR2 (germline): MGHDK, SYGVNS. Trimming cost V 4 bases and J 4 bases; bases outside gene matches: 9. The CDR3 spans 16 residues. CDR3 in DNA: TGTGCCAGCAGTGGGGAGGGGACAGGTGGGAATCAGCCCCAGCATTTT. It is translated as CASSGEGTGGNQPQHF. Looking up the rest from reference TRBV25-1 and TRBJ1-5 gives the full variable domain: EADIYQTPRYLVIGTGKKITLECSQTMGHDKMYWYQQDPGMELHLIHYSYGVNSTEKGDLSSESTVSRIRTEHFPLTLESARPSHTSQYLCASSGEGTGGNQPQHFGDGTRLSIL.

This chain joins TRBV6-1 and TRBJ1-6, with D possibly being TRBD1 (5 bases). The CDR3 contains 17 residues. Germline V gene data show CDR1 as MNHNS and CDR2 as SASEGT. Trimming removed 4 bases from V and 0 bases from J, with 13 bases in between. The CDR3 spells CASSAGTGSSYNSPLHF. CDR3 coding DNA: TGTGCCAGCAGTGCAGGGACGGGGAGCTCCTATAATTCACCCCTCCACTTT.

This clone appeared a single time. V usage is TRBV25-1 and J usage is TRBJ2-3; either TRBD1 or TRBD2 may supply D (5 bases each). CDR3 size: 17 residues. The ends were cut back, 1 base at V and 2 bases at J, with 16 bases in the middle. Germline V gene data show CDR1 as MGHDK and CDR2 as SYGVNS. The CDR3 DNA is TGTGCCAGCAGTGAATTGCTATCGGGACCCGTCACAGATACGCAGTATTTT. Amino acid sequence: CASSELLSGPVTDTQYF.

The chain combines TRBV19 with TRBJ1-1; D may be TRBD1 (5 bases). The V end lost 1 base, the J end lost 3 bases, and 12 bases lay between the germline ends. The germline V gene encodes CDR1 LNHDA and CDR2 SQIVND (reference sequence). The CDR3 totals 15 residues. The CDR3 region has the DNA TGTGCCAGTAGTATAGTAACGGGACCCTACACTGAAGCTTTCTTT. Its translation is CASSIVTGPYTEAFF.

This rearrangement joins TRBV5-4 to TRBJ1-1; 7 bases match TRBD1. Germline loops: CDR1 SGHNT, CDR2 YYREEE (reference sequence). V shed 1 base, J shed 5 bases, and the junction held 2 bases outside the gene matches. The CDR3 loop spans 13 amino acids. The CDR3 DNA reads TGTGCCAGCAGCTTGACAGGGGTAACTGAAGCTTTCTTT. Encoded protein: CASSLTGVTEAFF.

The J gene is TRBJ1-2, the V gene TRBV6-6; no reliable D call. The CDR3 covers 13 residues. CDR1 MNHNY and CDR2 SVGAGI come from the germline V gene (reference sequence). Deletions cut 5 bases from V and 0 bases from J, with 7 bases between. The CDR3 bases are TGTGCCAGCAGTGTCGGAGCTAACTATGGCTACACCTTC. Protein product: CASSVGANYGYTF.

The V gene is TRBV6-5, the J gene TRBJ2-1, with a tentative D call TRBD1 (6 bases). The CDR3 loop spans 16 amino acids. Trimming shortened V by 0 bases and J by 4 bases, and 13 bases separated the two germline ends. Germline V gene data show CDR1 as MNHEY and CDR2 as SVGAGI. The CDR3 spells CASSYSGQRPYNEQFF. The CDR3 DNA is TGTGCCAGCAGTTACTCAGGACAGAGACCTTACAATGAGCAGTTCTTC.

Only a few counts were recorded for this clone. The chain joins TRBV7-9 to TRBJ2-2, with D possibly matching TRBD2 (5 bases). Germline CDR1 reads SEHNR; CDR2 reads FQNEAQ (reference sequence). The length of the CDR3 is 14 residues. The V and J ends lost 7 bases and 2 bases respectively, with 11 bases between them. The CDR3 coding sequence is TGTGCCAGCACCTTGACTACCAACACCGGGGAGCTGTTTTTT. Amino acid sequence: CASTLTTNTGELFF.

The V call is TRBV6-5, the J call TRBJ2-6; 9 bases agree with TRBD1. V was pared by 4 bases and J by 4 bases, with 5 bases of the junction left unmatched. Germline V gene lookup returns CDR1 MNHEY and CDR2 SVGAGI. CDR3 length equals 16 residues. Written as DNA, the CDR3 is TGTGCCAGCAGTTTTAACAGGGGGCTAGGGGCCAACGTCCTGACTTTC. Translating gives CASSFNRGLGANVLTF.

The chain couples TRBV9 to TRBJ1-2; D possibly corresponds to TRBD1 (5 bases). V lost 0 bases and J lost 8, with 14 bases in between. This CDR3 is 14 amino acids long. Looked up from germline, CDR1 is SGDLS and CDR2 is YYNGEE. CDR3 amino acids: CASSVGFQRGGYTF. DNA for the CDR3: TGTGCCAGCAGCGTAGGTTTCCAAAGGGGAGGCTACACCTTC.